A selection of T cell receptor beta chains follows, all from one sample in a study of blood T cell repertoires in COVID-19. Data came from immunoSEQ multiplex PCR; TCRdb stores just in-frame clones and leaves some out. The sample contains 65,000 to 90,000 clones, approximately 88% of which appear only once. Sequencing was done on a sample of peripheral blood. The receptor set was obtained from a young man with acute or convalescent COVID-19. Both conserved end residues are part of each CDR3. Fields, in order: CDR3 protein, CDR3 DNA, V gene, clone size, D gene, J gene. A D gene is named only where the DNA matches it firmly. Clone size, where shown, is once, few, many, or a class for clones that have expanded.

cdr3_aa: CASSPGGGEGRTGELFF
cdr3_nt: TGTGCCAGCAGCCCGGGCGGGGGGGAGGGCCGGACCGGGGAGCTGTTTTTT
v_call: TRBV7-3
clone_size: NA
d_call: TRBD2
j_call: TRBJ2-2

cdr3_aa: CASSLARGQGSGELFF
cdr3_nt: TGTGCCAGCAGCTTGGCCCGCGGACAGGGTTCCGGGGAGCTGTTTTTT
v_call: TRBV5-4
clone_size: NA
d_call: TRBD1
j_call: TRBJ2-2

cdr3_aa: CASSLGAVSDQPQHF
cdr3_nt: TGTGCCAGCAGTTTAGGGGCTGTAAGCGATCAGCCCCAGCATTTT
v_call: TRBV28
clone_size: NA
d_call: NA
j_call: TRBJ1-5

cdr3_aa: CASSWTVSDGNTIYF
cdr3_nt: TGTGCCAGCTCATGGACAGTATCAGACGGAAACACCATATATTTT
v_call: TRBV18
clone_size: NA
d_call: NA
j_call: TRBJ1-3

cdr3_aa: CASSFTGRRSDTQYF
cdr3_nt: TGTGCCAGCAGTTTTACCGGGAGGAGGTCAGATACGCAGTATTTT
v_call: TRBV27
clone_size: few
d_call: TRBD2
j_call: TRBJ2-3

cdr3_aa: CASNGTGSNQPQHF
cdr3_nt: TGTGCCAGCAATGGGACTGGTAGCAATCAGCCCCAGCATTTT
v_call: TRBV6-4
clone_size: medium-sized
d_call: NA
j_call: TRBJ1-5

cdr3_aa: CASSYSAGPEQFF
cdr3_nt: TGTGCCAGCAGTTACTCGGCGGGACCTGAGCAGTTCTTC
v_call: TRBV6-2/TRBV6-3
clone_size: NA
d_call: NA
j_call: TRBJ2-1

cdr3_aa: CASSPLQGAETQYF
cdr3_nt: TGTGCCAGCAGCCCACTACAGGGGGCAGAGACCCAGTACTTC
v_call: TRBV3-1/TRBV3-2
clone_size: NA
d_call: TRBD1
j_call: TRBJ2-5

cdr3_aa: CASRTGDGQPQHF
cdr3_nt: TGTGCCAGCAGGACAGGGGACGGGCAGCCCCAGCATTTT
v_call: TRBV27
clone_size: NA
d_call: TRBD1
j_call: TRBJ1-5

cdr3_aa: CASSEALAGADTQYF
cdr3_nt: TGTGCCAGCAGTGAAGCCCTAGCGGGAGCAGATACGCAGTATTTT
v_call: TRBV6-1
clone_size: few
d_call: TRBD2
j_call: TRBJ2-3

cdr3_aa: CASAPGLAGGDTDTQYF
cdr3_nt: TGTGCCAGCGCGCCGGGACTAGCGGGAGGAGACACAGATACGCAGTATTTT
v_call: TRBV7-2
clone_size: NA
d_call: TRBD2
j_call: TRBJ2-3

cdr3_aa: CASRGPGGSREQYF
cdr3_nt: TGTGCCAGCAGGGGACCGGGAGGTTCCCGCGAGCAGTACTTC
v_call: TRBV28
clone_size: NA
d_call: TRBD2
j_call: TRBJ2-7

cdr3_aa: CASSTTGGYEQYF
cdr3_nt: TGTGCCAGTAGTACGACAGGGGGCTACGAGCAGTACTTC
v_call: TRBV19
clone_size: NA
d_call: TRBD1
j_call: TRBJ2-7

cdr3_aa: CASSFDGSNTEAFF
cdr3_nt: TGTGCCAGCAGCTTTGACGGGTCGAACACTGAAGCTTTCTTT
v_call: TRBV9
clone_size: once
d_call: NA
j_call: TRBJ1-1

cdr3_aa: CASSRGTGAQNIQYF
cdr3_nt: TGTGCCAGCAGCAGAGGGACAGGGGCTCAAAACATTCAGTACTTC
v_call: TRBV6-5
clone_size: NA
d_call: TRBD1
j_call: TRBJ2-4

cdr3_aa: CASSYSGQGAREQYF
cdr3_nt: TGTGCCAGCAGTTACTCAGGACAGGGGGCGCGCGAGCAGTACTTC
v_call: TRBV6-2/TRBV6-3
clone_size: NA
d_call: TRBD1
j_call: TRBJ2-7

cdr3_aa: CASSFRGTETQYF
cdr3_nt: TGTGCCAGCAGTTTTCGGGGTACGGAGACCCAGTACTTC
v_call: TRBV27
clone_size: NA
d_call: NA
j_call: TRBJ2-5

cdr3_aa: CAWSFGRRTDTQYF
cdr3_nt: TGTGCCTGGTCTTTTGGGCGGAGGACAGATACGCAGTATTTT
v_call: TRBV30
clone_size: NA
d_call: NA
j_call: TRBJ2-3

cdr3_aa: CASSRGQFYNSPLHF
cdr3_nt: TGTGCCAGCAGCCGCGGACAGTTCTATAATTCACCCCTCCACTTT
v_call: TRBV11-2
clone_size: NA
d_call: NA
j_call: TRBJ1-6

cdr3_aa: CAFRGRTIDSPLHF
cdr3_nt: TGTGCCTTCCGGGGTAGGACGATCGATTCACCCCTCCACTTT
v_call: TRBV28
clone_size: NA
d_call: NA
j_call: TRBJ1-6

cdr3_aa: CASRGGGGDEKLFF
cdr3_nt: TGTGCCAGCAGGGGAGGAGGGGGCGATGAAAAACTGTTTTTT
v_call: TRBV2
clone_size: NA
d_call: TRBD1
j_call: TRBJ1-4

cdr3_aa: CASRGAGGTGELFF
cdr3_nt: TGTGCCAGCCGGGGGGCGGGAGGAACCGGGGAGCTGTTTTTT
v_call: TRBV3-1/TRBV3-2
clone_size: NA
d_call: TRBD2
j_call: TRBJ2-2

cdr3_aa: CASGGQGVRGSYTF
cdr3_nt: TGTGCCAGCGGGGGACAGGGGGTCCGGGGGAGCTACACCTTC
v_call: TRBV28
clone_size: NA
d_call: TRBD1
j_call: TRBJ1-2

cdr3_aa: CASSPSTSGSYEQYF
cdr3_nt: TGTGCCAGCAGTCCCAGTACTAGCGGGAGTTACGAGCAGTACTTC
v_call: TRBV28
clone_size: once
d_call: TRBD2
j_call: TRBJ2-7

cdr3_aa: CASSAGLFEQYF
cdr3_nt: TGTGCCAGCAGTGCCGGACTTTTCGAGCAGTACTTC
v_call: TRBV28
clone_size: NA
d_call: NA
j_call: TRBJ2-7

cdr3_aa: CASSASPSGAKSEQYF
cdr3_nt: TGTGCCAGCAGCGCCAGCCCGAGCGGTGCTAAAAGCGAGCAGTACTTC
v_call: TRBV7-2
clone_size: NA
d_call: NA
j_call: TRBJ2-7

cdr3_aa: CASSRTSSTDTQYF
cdr3_nt: TGTGCCAGCAGCCGGACTTCTAGCACAGATACGCAGTATTTT
v_call: TRBV7-2
clone_size: NA
d_call: NA
j_call: TRBJ2-3

cdr3_aa: CASSRRGGVNEKLFF
cdr3_nt: TGTGCCAGCAGCCGACGAGGGGGCGTTAATGAAAAACTGTTTTTT
v_call: TRBV9
clone_size: NA
d_call: TRBD1
j_call: TRBJ1-4

cdr3_aa: CASSRGSGGTNTQYF
cdr3_nt: TGTGCCAGCAGCCGGGGTAGCGGGGGCACGAATACGCAGTATTTT
v_call: TRBV9
clone_size: NA
d_call: TRBD2
j_call: TRBJ2-3

cdr3_aa: CASSFGGRAGETQYF
cdr3_nt: TGTGCCAGCAGCTTCGGTGGGAGGGCCGGGGAGACCCAGTACTTC
v_call: TRBV11-2
clone_size: once
d_call: TRBD2
j_call: TRBJ2-5

cdr3_aa: CASSPGTAYEQYF
cdr3_nt: TGTGCCAGCAGCCCTGGGACAGCCTACGAGCAGTACTTC
v_call: TRBV11-1
clone_size: NA
d_call: TRBD1
j_call: TRBJ2-7

cdr3_aa: CAWNRVDTGELFF
cdr3_nt: TGTGCCTGGAATAGAGTAGATACCGGGGAGCTGTTTTTT
v_call: TRBV30
clone_size: NA
d_call: NA
j_call: TRBJ2-2

cdr3_aa: CASSRRWTEEQFF
cdr3_nt: TGTGCCAGCAGCCGACGCTGGACTGAAGAGCAGTTCTTC
v_call: TRBV7-2
clone_size: NA
d_call: NA
j_call: TRBJ2-1

cdr3_aa: CASSMGGVGYNEQFF
cdr3_nt: TGTGCCAGTAGTATGGGGGGAGTAGGGTACAATGAGCAGTTCTTC
v_call: TRBV19
clone_size: NA
d_call: NA
j_call: TRBJ2-1

cdr3_aa: CASSLVGEGEAFF
cdr3_nt: TGTGCCAGCAGTTTGGTCGGGGAAGGAGAAGCTTTCTTT
v_call: TRBV28
clone_size: NA
d_call: NA
j_call: TRBJ1-1

cdr3_aa: CASILGALAFF
cdr3_nt: NA
v_call: TRBV6-5
clone_size: NA
d_call: NA
j_call: TRBJ1-1

cdr3_aa: CASSLNRGDTQYF
cdr3_nt: TGTGCCAGCAGTTTGAACAGGGGGGATACGCAGTATTTT
v_call: TRBV6-5
clone_size: NA
d_call: TRBD1
j_call: TRBJ2-3

cdr3_aa: CASSKEAASANTGELFF
cdr3_nt: TGTGCCAGCAGCAAAGAGGCGGCCTCCGCGAACACCGGGGAGCTGTTTTTT
v_call: TRBV21-1
clone_size: NA
d_call: NA
j_call: TRBJ2-2

cdr3_aa: CASRKRAGSYYGYTF
cdr3_nt: TGTGCCAGCAGGAAGAGGGCGGGGAGCTACTATGGCTACACCTTC
v_call: TRBV5-8
clone_size: NA
d_call: NA
j_call: TRBJ1-2

cdr3_aa: CASSTKGQGPYEQYF
cdr3_nt: TGTGCCAGTAGTACGAAAGGACAGGGGCCCTACGAGCAGTACTTC
v_call: TRBV19
clone_size: NA
d_call: TRBD1
j_call: TRBJ2-7

cdr3_aa: CASSSSHPGGGAPTDTQYF
cdr3_nt: TGTGCCAGCAGCTCTTCTCACCCGGGGGGTGGGGCCCCAACAGATACGCAGTATTTT
v_call: TRBV7-9
clone_size: NA
d_call: TRBD2
j_call: TRBJ2-3

cdr3_aa: CASGGTGETQYF
cdr3_nt: TGTGCCAGCGGCGGGACAGGGGAGACCCAGTACTTC
v_call: TRBV5-6
clone_size: once
d_call: TRBD1
j_call: TRBJ2-5

cdr3_aa: CASRSRDTWDRLPQHF
cdr3_nt: TGTGCCAGCAGATCACGGGACACCTGGGATAGGCTGCCCCAGCATTTT
v_call: TRBV28
clone_size: NA
d_call: NA
j_call: TRBJ1-5

cdr3_aa: CASSLVRGHGPGGYTF
cdr3_nt: TGTGCCAGCAGCTTGGTGCGGGGGCACGGGCCCGGGGGCTACACCTTC
v_call: TRBV5-4
clone_size: NA
d_call: NA
j_call: TRBJ1-2

cdr3_aa: CASEYRPADTQYF
cdr3_nt: TGTGCCAGCGAATACAGACCAGCAGATACGCAGTATTTT
v_call: TRBV2
clone_size: NA
d_call: NA
j_call: TRBJ2-3

cdr3_aa: CASSPGTGIDYEQYF
cdr3_nt: TGTGCCAGCAGCCCCGGGACAGGGATCGACTACGAGCAGTACTTC
v_call: TRBV7-9
clone_size: NA
d_call: TRBD1
j_call: TRBJ2-7

cdr3_aa: CASSLASSGGIPYEQYF
cdr3_nt: TGTGCCAGCAGCTTAGCGTCTAGCGGGGGGATCCCCTACGAGCAGTACTTC
v_call: TRBV11-2
clone_size: NA
d_call: TRBD2
j_call: TRBJ2-7

cdr3_aa: CASSSIGTSGRGETQYF
cdr3_nt: TGTGCCAGCAGTTCTATCGGGACTAGCGGGAGGGGGGAGACCCAGTACTTC
v_call: TRBV27
clone_size: NA
d_call: TRBD2
j_call: TRBJ2-5

cdr3_aa: CASSMGRPDTQYF
cdr3_nt: TGTGCCAGTAGTATGGGGAGACCAGATACGCAGTATTTT
v_call: TRBV19
clone_size: NA
d_call: NA
j_call: TRBJ2-3